This record covers a single TCR beta chain. These data belong to a study of blood T cell repertoires in COVID-19. Study summary: Donors in the United States, Italy and Spain gave samples during acute or convalescent COVID-19.

In the authors' workflow: Reference gene primer amplification in the assay estimated nucleated cell counts. Sequenced by immunoSEQ multiplex PCR; TCRdb stores in-frame clones only, minus some. V, J and clone size reflect that table, while D and trimming were determined from the DNA. Counted here are about 62,000 clones, about nine tenths occurring once; the ten biggest clones make up 1.3%. CDR3 length: 13 residues. V gave up 1 base and J gave up 8 bases, with 8 bases separating them. Looked up from germline, CDR1 is MDHEN and CDR2 is SYDVKM. The material sequenced was peripheral blood. The TCR sequence derives from a woman aged 80 or over with acute or convalescent COVID-19. This rearrangement joins TRBV28 to TRBJ1-4; D gene unclear. The CDR3: CASSLSHWEKLFF. CDR3 bases: TGTGCCAGCAGTTTATCCCACTGGGAAAAACTGTTTTTT. Supplemented by reference TRBV28 and TRBJ1-4, the full variable domain reads DVKVTQSSRYLVKRTGEKVFLECVQDMDHENMFWYRQDPGLGLRLIYFSYDVKMKEKGDIPEGYSVSREKKERFSLILESASTNQTSMYLCASSLSHWEKLFFGSGTQLSVL.